Below are 20 T cell receptor beta chains sequenced from a single sample in a study of graft-versus-host responses after intestinal transplantation. Sequencing used immunoSEQ multiplex PCR; TCRdb keeps in-frame clones, though not all of them. Among around 50,000 clones listed, roughly 90% were seen once. The sample here was PBMCs, taken 26 days after transplant. The receptors shown here come from a human patient who received an intestinal transplant, so some T cells may come from the graft donor.

V is TRBV5-1 and J is TRBJ2-5; 7 nucleotides match TRBD1. V trimming: 4 bases; J trimming: 3 bases; junction bases outside the gene matches: 3. Germline V gives CDR1 SGHRS, CDR2 YFSETQ. The CDR3 length is 13 residues. Written as DNA, the CDR3 is TGCGCCAGCAGCAAGGGGGCAGAAGAGACCCAGTACTTC. It translates to CASSKGAEETQYF.

The rearrangement joins TRBV11-2 to TRBJ2-7; TRBD1 matches at 11 bases. The germline gives CDR1 SGHAT, CDR2 FQNNGV. The V and J ends lost 4 bases and 6 bases, in that order; junction bases with no gene match: 2. The CDR3 runs 13 residues. The CDR3 sequence is CASSSGTGGEQYV. In nucleotides, the CDR3 is TGTGCCAGCAGCTCCGGGACAGGGGGCGAGCAGTACGTC.

The genes are TRBV27 and TRBJ2-5, with 10 nucleotides matching TRBD2. The J call is doubtful: the DNA matches TRBJ2-7 better. Germline CDR1 and CDR2: MNHEY and SMNVEV (reference sequence). The CDR3 sequence is 15 residues long. The CDR3 here is CASSPIWTSGYEQYF. For the CDR3, the DNA is TGTGCCAGCAGTCCGATCTGGACTAGCGGCTACGAGCAGTACTTC.

The chain links TRBV28 to TRBJ2-4; D might be TRBD2 (6 bases). This CDR3 region has 18 residues. Between the trimmed V and J ends, which lost 1 base and 4 bases, there was a span of 20 bases. Germline values: CDR1 MDHEN, CDR2 SYDVKM. The CDR3 nucleotides read TGTGCCAGCAGTTTATTAATAGGAGGGGATCTTGGGAAAAACATTCAGTACTTC. It yields the protein CASSLLIGGDLGKNIQYF.

This chain connects TRBV4-3 to TRBJ2-3, with 8 bases fitting TRBD2. Trimming cost V 0 bases and J 0 bases; bases outside gene matches: 5. This CDR3 has 17 residues. Germline loops: CDR1 LGHNA, CDR2 YSLEER. CDR3 sequence reads: CASSQDHSGGSTDTQYF. CDR3 DNA: TGCGCCAGCAGCCAAGATCACAGCGGGGGAAGCACAGATACGCAGTATTTT.

This clone was picked up one time. This chain uses TRBV5-4 with TRBJ2-1, with no clear D. Trimming took 4 bases from V and 8 from J, leaving 13 bases between them. The CDR3 is 13 amino acids. Germline CDR1 reads SGHNT; CDR2 reads YYREEE (reference sequence). CDR3: CASSISVPDEQFF. CDR3 DNA: TGTGCCAGCAGCATTTCCGTTCCAGATGAGCAGTTCTTC.

The chain employs TRBV2 and TRBJ1-5, with D perhaps TRBD1 (6 bases). The CDR3 consists of 17 residues. Trimming stripped 5 bases from V and 0 bases from J, with 17 bases between. Germline CDR1 reads SNHLY; CDR2 reads FYNNEI. In nucleotides, the CDR3 is TGTGCCAGCAGTCGACAGGAGCTAGCCCTTAGCAATCAGCCCCAGCATTTT. This gives the protein CASSRQELALSNQPQHF.

The genes are TRBV18 and TRBJ2-5; the D gene is possibly TRBD2 (5 bases). This CDR3 has 16 amino acids. V gave up 3 bases and J gave up 3 bases, with 17 bases separating them. The germline V gene has CDR1 KGHSH and CDR2 LQKENI. The CDR3 here is CASSPISRTGKETQYF. CDR3 coding DNA: TGTGCCAGCTCACCGATTAGTAGGACGGGAAAAGAGACCCAGTACTTC.

This chain links TRBV5-4 with TRBJ2-1; D ambiguous. Germline assignment: CDR1 SGHNT and CDR2 YYREEE (reference sequence). The CDR3 totals 13 residues. V shed 2 bases and J shed 9 bases, with 12 bases lying between them. DNA of the CDR3: TGTGCCAGCAGCTTCAGTGTCTGGGCTGAGCAGTTCTTC. As protein: CASSFSVWAEQFF.

This CDR3 reads CASSQGLAGAYEQYF. The CDR3 bases are TGTGCCAGCAGCCAGGGACTAGCGGGAGCCTACGAGCAGTACTTC. This chain uses TRBV28 with TRBJ2-7; 14 bases are a match to TRBD2. The ends lost 6 bases at V and 2 bases at J; junction bases unmatched: 3. Germline assignment: CDR1 MDHEN and CDR2 SYDVKM. This CDR3 contains 15 residues.

The CDR3 bases are TGCGCCAGCAGCCAAGAGCCGCCAGGGAGGACAGATACGCAGTATTTT. Encoded protein: CASSQEPPGRTDTQYF. The V and J genes are TRBV4-1 and TRBJ2-3, with D perhaps matching TRBD2 (6 bases). The CDR3 has 16 residues. Germline V lookup: CDR1 MGHRA, CDR2 YSYEKL. The V end was cut by 0 bases, the J end by 3 bases, with 13 bases between.

J is TRBJ2-2 and V is TRBV9; possibly TRBD2 for D (5 bases). Germline assignment: CDR1 SGDLS and CDR2 YYNGEE. This CDR3 comprises 13 residues. Trimming removed 7 bases at V and 4 bases at J, with 11 bases between. CDR3 sequence (DNA): TGTGCCAGCGGCCGTGGAGGCACCGGGGAGCTGTTTTTT. It encodes CASGRGGTGELFF.

The genes are TRBV5-1 and TRBJ2-7, with 7 bases fitting TRBD2. The CDR3 runs 19 residues. Germline CDR1 reads SGHRS; CDR2 reads YFSETQ. J gave up 0 bases and V 0 bases, and 15 bases lay outside the gene matches. The CDR3 protein is CASSLGPGLGGSSSYEQYF. In nucleotides, the CDR3 is TGCGCCAGCAGCTTGGGGCCAGGCCTCGGGGGGAGTAGCTCCTACGAGCAGTACTTC.

The V and J genes are TRBV5-1 and TRBJ1-1; TRBD1 might be the D (5 bases). The V gene lost 0 bases and the J gene lost 0 bases, with 9 bases spanning the gap. CDR3 length: 15 residues. Looked up from germline, CDR1 is SGHRS and CDR2 is YFSETQ. The CDR3 coding sequence is TGCGCCAGCAGCTTGGATCCGGACATGAACACTGAAGCTTTCTTT. This encodes CASSLDPDMNTEAFF.

This chain connects TRBV18 to TRBJ1-5; 9 bases are shared with TRBD1. The length of the CDR3 is 14 residues. V was clipped by 3 bases and J by 4 bases; unmatched bases: 1. Germline lookup yields CDR1 KGHSH and CDR2 LQKENI. CDR3 bases: TGTGCCAGCTCACCGACAGGGGGGAATCAGCCCCAGCATTTT. Translated: CASSPTGGNQPQHF.

The rearrangement uses TRBV5-4 and TRBJ1-1; D gene unclear. Looked up from germline, CDR1 is SGHNT and CDR2 is YYREEE (reference sequence). The germline V and J ends were trimmed by 7 bases and 4 bases, with 11 bases remaining between them. The CDR3 covers 12 residues. For the CDR3, the DNA is TGTGCCAGCGGGCCAGCGGTCACTGAAGCTTTCTTT. It is translated as CASGPAVTEAFF.

This rearrangement joins TRBV5-6 to TRBJ1-1; D gene ambiguous. Trimming left V 0 bases short and J 3 bases short, with 3 bases between. The CDR3 runs 12 residues. In germline, CDR1 is SGHDT, CDR2 YYEEEE. The CDR3 nucleotides are TGTGCCAGCAGCTTGGGAGACACTGAAGCTTTCTTT. It encodes CASSLGDTEAFF.

CDR3 DNA: TGTGCCTCAGGGGAGGGGTCTTTCTTT. As protein: CASGEGSFF. V and J are TRBV19 and TRBJ1-1; D might be TRBD1 (6 bases). Trimming pared 11 bases from V and 12 bases from J, leaving 13 bases between. This CDR3 comprises 9 residues. The V gene's germline CDR1 is LNHDA and CDR2 SQIVND (reference sequence).

V gene TRBV28 combines with J gene TRBJ1-2, with 9 bases matching TRBD1. This CDR3 comprises 14 residues. The trim removed 5 bases at V and 2 bases at J, leaving 3 bases unmatched. Germline V gene lookup returns CDR1 MDHEN and CDR2 SYDVKM. CDR3 protein: CASSQGQGNYGYTF. For the CDR3, the DNA is TGTGCCAGCAGTCAGGGACAGGGAAACTATGGCTACACCTTC.

This sequence joins TRBV6-5 and TRBJ2-5; 12 bases map to TRBD2. The J segment lost 4 bases and the V segment lost 7 bases, leaving 7 bases of the junction unmatched. The CDR3 contains 15 residues. CDR1 is MNHEY, CDR2 SVGAGI, per germline. The CDR3 region has the DNA TGTGCCAGCAAAAGGACTAGCGGGGCACGAGAGACCCAGTACTTC. As protein: CASKRTSGARETQYF.